This T cell receptor (beta chain) derives from a study of blood T cell repertoires in COVID-19. Whole-study context: T cells, B-cell-depleted T cells, or PBMCs provided the cDNA or gDNA that served as material.

Those enrolled, adults aged roughly 18 to 89 years, came from around 25 US areas. Donors were grouped by their self-reported clinical history. CDR1 is SGHNT and CDR2 is YYREEE in the germline V gene (reference sequence). The CDR3 extends over 16 amino acids. J gave up 6 bases and V 0 bases, and 5 bases lay outside the gene matches. Libraries were prepared by immunoSEQ multiplex PCR; TCRdb keeps only in-frame clonotypes and omits some of them. This sample has 250,000 or so clones; roughly nine tenths occur once, and the top ten carry more than 1%. This TCR was sampled from a human donor in a cohort exposed to, infected with or recovered from COVID-19 (not recorded which). The donor label of this sample is uncertain. Sequencing was carried out using PBMCs or T cells enriched from blood (not recorded which). The gene calls are TRBV5-4 and TRBJ1-4; 10 bases are a match to TRBD1. This CDR3 is CASSLGEDRGDEKLFF. In DNA, the CDR3 is TGTGCCAGCAGCTTGGGGGAGGACAGGGGGGATGAAAAACTGTTTTTT.